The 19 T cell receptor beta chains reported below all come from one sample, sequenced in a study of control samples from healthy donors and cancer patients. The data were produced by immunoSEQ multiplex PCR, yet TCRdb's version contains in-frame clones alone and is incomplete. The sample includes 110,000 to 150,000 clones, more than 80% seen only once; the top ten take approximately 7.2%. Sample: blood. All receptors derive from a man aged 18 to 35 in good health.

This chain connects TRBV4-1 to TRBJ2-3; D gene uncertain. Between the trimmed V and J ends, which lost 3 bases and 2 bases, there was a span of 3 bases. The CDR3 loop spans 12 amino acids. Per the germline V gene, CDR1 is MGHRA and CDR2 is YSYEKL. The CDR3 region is CASSQDTDTQYF. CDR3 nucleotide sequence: TGCGCCAGCAGCCAGGACACAGATACGCAGTATTTT.

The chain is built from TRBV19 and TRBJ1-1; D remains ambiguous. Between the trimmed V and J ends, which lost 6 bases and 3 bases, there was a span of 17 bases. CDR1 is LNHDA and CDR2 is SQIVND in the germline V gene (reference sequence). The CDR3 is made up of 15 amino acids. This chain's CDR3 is CASSPRDELDTEAFF. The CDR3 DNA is TGTGCCAGTAGCCCCCGGGATGAGTTAGACACTGAAGCTTTCTTT.

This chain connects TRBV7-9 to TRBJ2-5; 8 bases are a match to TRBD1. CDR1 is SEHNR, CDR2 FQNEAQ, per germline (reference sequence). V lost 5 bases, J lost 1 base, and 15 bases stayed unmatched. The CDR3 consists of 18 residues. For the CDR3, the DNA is TGTGCCAGCAGCCTAACCGGGACAGGCCGAATGGGCCAAGAGACCCAGTACTTC. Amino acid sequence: CASSLTGTGRMGQETQYF.

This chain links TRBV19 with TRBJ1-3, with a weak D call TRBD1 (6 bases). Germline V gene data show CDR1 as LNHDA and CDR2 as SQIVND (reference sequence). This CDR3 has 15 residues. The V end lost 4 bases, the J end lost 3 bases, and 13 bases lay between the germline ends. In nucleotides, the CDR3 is TGTGCCAGTAGTACGCTTTGGGGGCATGGAAACACCATATATTTT. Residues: CASSTLWGHGNTIYF.

The CDR3 bases are TGTGCCAGCAGCTTGTATGGGACTTTATCCACAGATACGCAGTATTTT. Its protein product is CASSLYGTLSTDTQYF. The chain combines TRBV5-6 with TRBJ2-3, with D perhaps matching TRBD2 (6 bases). The CDR3 length is 16 residues. V lost 1 base and J lost 2, with 14 bases in between. The V gene's germline CDR1 is SGHDT and CDR2 YYEEEE.

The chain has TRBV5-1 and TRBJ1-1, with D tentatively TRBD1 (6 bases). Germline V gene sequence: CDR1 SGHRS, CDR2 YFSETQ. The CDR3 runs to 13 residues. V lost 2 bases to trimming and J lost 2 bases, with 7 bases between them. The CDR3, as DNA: TGCGCCAGCAGCTTTGGGGGCAACACTGAAGCTTTCTTT. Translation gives CASSFGGNTEAFF. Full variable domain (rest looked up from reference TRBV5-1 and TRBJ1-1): KAGVTQTPRYLIKTRGQQVTLSCSPISGHRSVSWYQQTPGQGLQFLFEYFSETQRNKGNFPGRFSGRQFSNSRSEMNVSTLELGDSALYLCASSFGGNTEAFFGQGTRLTVV.

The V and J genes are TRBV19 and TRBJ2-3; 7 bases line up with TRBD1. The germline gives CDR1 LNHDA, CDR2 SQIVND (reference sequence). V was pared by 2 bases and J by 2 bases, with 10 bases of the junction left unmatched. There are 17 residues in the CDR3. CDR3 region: CASSISTHRGDTDTQYF. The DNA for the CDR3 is TGTGCCAGTAGTATATCAACCCACAGGGGAGACACAGATACGCAGTATTTT. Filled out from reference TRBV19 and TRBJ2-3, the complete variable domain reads DGGITQSPKYLFRKEGQNVTLSCEQNLNHDAMYWYRQDPGQGLRLIYYSQIVNDFQKGDIAEGYSVSREKKESFPLTVTSAQKNPTAFYLCASSISTHRGDTDTQYFGPGTRLTVL.

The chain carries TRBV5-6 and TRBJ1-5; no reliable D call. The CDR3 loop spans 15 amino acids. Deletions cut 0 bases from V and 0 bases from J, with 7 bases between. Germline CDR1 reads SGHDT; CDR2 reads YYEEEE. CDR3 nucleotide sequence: TGTGCCAGCAGCTTGGGGGCAGTTAGCAATCAGCCCCAGCATTTT. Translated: CASSLGAVSNQPQHF.

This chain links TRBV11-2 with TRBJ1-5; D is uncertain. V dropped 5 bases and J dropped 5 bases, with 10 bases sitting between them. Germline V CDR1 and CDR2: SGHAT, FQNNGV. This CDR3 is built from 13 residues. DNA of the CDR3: TGTGCCAGCAGCCTCCAGCTCCATCAGCCCCAGCATTTT. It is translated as CASSLQLHQPQHF. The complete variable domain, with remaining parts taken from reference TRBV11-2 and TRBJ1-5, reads EAGVAQSPRYKIIEKRQSVAFWCNPISGHATLYWYQQILGQGPKLLIQFQNNGVVDDSQLPKDRFSAERLKGVDSTLKIQPAKLEDSAVYLCASSLQLHQPQHFGDGTRLSIL.

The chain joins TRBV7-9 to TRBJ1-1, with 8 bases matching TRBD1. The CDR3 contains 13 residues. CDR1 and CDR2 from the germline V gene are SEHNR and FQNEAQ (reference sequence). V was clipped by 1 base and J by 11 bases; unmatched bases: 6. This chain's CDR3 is CASSLVTGGMAFF. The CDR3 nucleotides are TGTGCCAGCAGCTTAGTCACAGGGGGGATGGCTTTCTTT.

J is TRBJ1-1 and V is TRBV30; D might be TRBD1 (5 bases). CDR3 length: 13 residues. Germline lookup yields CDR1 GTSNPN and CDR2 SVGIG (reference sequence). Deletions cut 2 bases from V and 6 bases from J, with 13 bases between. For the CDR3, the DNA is TGTGCCTGGAGTCTATCAGGGAGCTCTGAAGCTTTCTTT. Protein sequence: CAWSLSGSSEAFF. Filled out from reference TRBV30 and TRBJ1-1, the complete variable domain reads SQTIHQWPATLVQPVGSPLSLECTVEGTSNPNLYWYRQAAGRGLQLLFYSVGIGQISSEVPQNLSASRPQDRQFILSSKKLLLSDSGFYLCAWSLSGSSEAFFGQGTRLTVV.

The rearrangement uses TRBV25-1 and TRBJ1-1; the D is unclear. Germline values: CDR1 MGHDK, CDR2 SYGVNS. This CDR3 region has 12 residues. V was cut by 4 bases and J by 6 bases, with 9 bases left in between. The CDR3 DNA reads TGTGCCAGCAGTGCTGGTTGGGCTGAAGCTTTCTTT. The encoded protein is CASSAGWAEAFF.

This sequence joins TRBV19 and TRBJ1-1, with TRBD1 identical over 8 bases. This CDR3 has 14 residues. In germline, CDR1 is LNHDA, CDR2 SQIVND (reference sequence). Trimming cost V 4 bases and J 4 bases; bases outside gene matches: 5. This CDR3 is CASSRTGLGTEAFF. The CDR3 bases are TGTGCCAGTAGTAGGACAGGGCTCGGCACTGAAGCTTTCTTT.

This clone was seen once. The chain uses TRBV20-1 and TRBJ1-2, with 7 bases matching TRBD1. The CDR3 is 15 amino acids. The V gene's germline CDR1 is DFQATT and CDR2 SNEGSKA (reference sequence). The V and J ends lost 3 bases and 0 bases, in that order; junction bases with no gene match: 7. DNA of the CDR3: TGCAGTGCTAGTAGCAGGGGGGAAGCTAACTATGGCTACACCTTC. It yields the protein CSASSRGEANYGYTF.

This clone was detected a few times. The CDR3 nucleotides are TGTGCCAGTAGTACGTACCCCGACACTGAAGCTTTCTTT. This encodes CASSTYPDTEAFF. The chain carries TRBV19 and TRBJ1-1; D is unclear. V was clipped by 4 bases and J by 3 bases, with 9 bases between them. Germline assignment: CDR1 LNHDA and CDR2 SQIVND (reference sequence). The CDR3 is 13 amino acids.

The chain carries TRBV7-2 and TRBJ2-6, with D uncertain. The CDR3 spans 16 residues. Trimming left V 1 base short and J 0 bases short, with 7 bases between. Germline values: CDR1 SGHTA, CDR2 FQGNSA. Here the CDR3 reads CASSLGVYSGANVLTF. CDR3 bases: TGTGCCAGCAGCTTAGGGGTTTACTCTGGGGCCAACGTCCTGACTTTC.

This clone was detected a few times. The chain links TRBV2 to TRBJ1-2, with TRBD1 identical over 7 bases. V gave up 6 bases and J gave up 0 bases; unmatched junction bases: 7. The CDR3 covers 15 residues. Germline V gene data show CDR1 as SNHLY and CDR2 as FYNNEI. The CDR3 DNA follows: TGTGCCAGCAGCCCCGGGACAGCAGCTAACTATGGCTACACCTTC. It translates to CASSPGTAANYGYTF.

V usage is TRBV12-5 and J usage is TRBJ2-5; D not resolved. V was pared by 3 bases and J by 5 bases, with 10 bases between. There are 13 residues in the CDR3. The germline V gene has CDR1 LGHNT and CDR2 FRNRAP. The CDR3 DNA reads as TGTGCTAGTGGTTTCTTGGACGGGGAGACCCAGTACTTC. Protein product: CASGFLDGETQYF.

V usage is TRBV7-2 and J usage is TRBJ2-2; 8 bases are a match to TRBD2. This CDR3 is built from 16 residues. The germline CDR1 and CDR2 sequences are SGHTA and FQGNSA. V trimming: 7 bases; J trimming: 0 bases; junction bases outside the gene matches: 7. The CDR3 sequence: CASTGGGRTNTGELFF. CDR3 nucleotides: TGTGCCAGCACCGGGGGGGGACGGACGAACACCGGGGAGCTGTTTTTT.